A single sample gave rise to the 29 T cell receptor beta chains below, sequenced in a study of cytomegalovirus exposure and HLA in healthy donors. TCRdb's table, derived via immunoSEQ multiplex PCR, lists solely in-frame clones and lacks some. The sample consists of approximately 120,000 clones, around nine tenths of them appearing once. The sequencing sample was made of PBMCs. The receptors originated from a young woman in good health and CMV-seronegative.

The chain joins TRBV9 to TRBJ2-2; TRBD2 agrees at 8 bases. The trim removed 1 base at V and 7 bases at J, leaving 9 bases unmatched. Per germline, CDR1 SGDLS and CDR2 YYNGEE. The CDR3 covers 16 residues. This CDR3 is CASSVPAGVGVGELFF. The CDR3 region has the DNA TGTGCCAGCAGCGTACCAGCGGGAGTAGGGGTCGGGGAGCTGTTTTTT.

The CDR3 DNA sequence: TGTGCCAGCAGTGGGCAGGGGGCGTACTATGGCTACACCTTC. Its protein is CASSGQGAYYGYTF. The chain uses TRBV6-1 and TRBJ1-2; the match to TRBD1 covers 8 bases. The CDR3 contains 14 residues. In germline, CDR1 is MNHNS, CDR2 SASEGT. The ends lost 4 bases at V and 3 bases at J; junction bases unmatched: 4.

The chain has TRBV30 and TRBJ2-5; TRBD1 might be the D (5 bases). CDR3 length: 13 amino acids. V was cut by 2 bases and J by 5 bases, with 12 bases left in between. CDR1 and CDR2 (germline): GTSNPN, SVGIG (reference sequence). CDR3 DNA sequence: TGTGCCTGGAGTCAGGGTGGGTGGGAGACCCAGTACTTC. Its translation is CAWSQGGWETQYF.

The V gene is TRBV30, the J gene TRBJ2-5, with D maybe TRBD2 (5 bases). CDR3 length: 14 residues. Germline V gene sequence: CDR1 GTSNPN, CDR2 SVGIG (reference sequence). V was clipped by 3 bases and J by 1 base, with 12 bases between them. The CDR3 sequence is CAWRPRGPQETQYF. CDR3 sequence (DNA): TGTGCCTGGAGGCCTCGAGGGCCCCAAGAGACCCAGTACTTC.

The chain links TRBV6-1 to TRBJ1-1, with 7 bases matching TRBD1. The CDR3 spans 14 residues. V was clipped by 6 bases and J by 5 bases; unmatched bases: 9. The germline V gene has CDR1 MNHNS and CDR2 SASEGT. DNA of the CDR3: TGTGCCAGCAGCAAACAGGGGTTGGGTACTGAAGCTTTCTTT. The encoded protein is CASSKQGLGTEAFF.

The chain links TRBV7-9 to TRBJ2-3; no firm D call. The V end lost 5 bases, the J end lost 3 bases, and 9 bases lay between the germline ends. The CDR3 is made up of 13 amino acids. CDR1 and CDR2 (germline): SEHNR, FQNEAQ (reference sequence). CDR3 loop: CASSISETDTQYF. The CDR3 bases are TGTGCCAGCAGCATCTCGGAGACAGATACGCAGTATTTT.

This clone has only one observation. The chain employs TRBV6-4 and TRBJ2-2; 11 bases are shared with TRBD1. This CDR3 contains 15 residues. The junction had 1 base not matched to a gene; V was cut back by 2 bases and J by 5 bases. The V gene's germline CDR1 is MRHNA and CDR2 SNTAGT. The CDR3: CASSDGTGGTGELFF. The CDR3 DNA reads TGTGCCAGCAGTGACGGGACAGGGGGTACCGGGGAGCTGTTTTTT.

The chain joins TRBV30 to TRBJ1-2; TRBD1 matches 7 bases. CDR3 length: 16 residues. The germline gives CDR1 GTSNPN, CDR2 SVGIG (reference sequence). The trim removed 0 bases at V and 4 bases at J, leaving 11 bases unmatched. The CDR3 nucleotides are TGTGCCTGGAGTGTACAGGGGATATACCGCCCCTATGGCTACACCTTC. It encodes CAWSVQGIYRPYGYTF.

The chain couples TRBV5-6 to TRBJ2-7; 8 nucleotides agree with TRBD1. This CDR3 is built from 14 residues. The J segment lost 5 bases and the V segment lost 4 bases, leaving 8 bases of the junction unmatched. Germline CDR1 and CDR2: SGHDT and YYEEEE. In nucleotides, the CDR3 is TGTGCCAGCAGCCTGGACAGGGTGAACCACGAGCAGTACTTC. Encoded protein: CASSLDRVNHEQYF.

The chain links TRBV6-1 to TRBJ1-2; D gene uncertain. Germline V gene data show CDR1 as MNHNS and CDR2 as SASEGT. This CDR3 region has 15 residues. The V gene lost 4 bases and the J gene lost 2 bases, with 14 bases spanning the gap. DNA for the CDR3: TGTGCCAGCAGTGGTCGTTCGGGGATGAACTATGGCTACACCTTC. It yields the protein CASSGRSGMNYGYTF.

The chain carries TRBV7-2 and TRBJ2-3, with 7 bases fitting TRBD1. Per the germline V gene, CDR1 is SGHTA and CDR2 is FQGNSA. There are 14 residues in the CDR3. J lost 1 base, V lost 5 bases, and 3 bases had no gene match. CDR3 bases: TGTGCCAGCAGCCACGGACAGGGCACAGATACGCAGTATTTT. Its protein is CASSHGQGTDTQYF.

The rearrangement joins TRBV30 to TRBJ1-4, with 7 bases that match TRBD1. Germline V lookup: CDR1 GTSNPN, CDR2 SVGIG (reference sequence). With 4 bases clipped from V and 8 bases from J, the junction kept 4 bases outside the gene matches. The CDR3 has 12 amino acids. CDR3 residues: CAWNDRAEKLFF. For the CDR3, the DNA is TGTGCCTGGAACGACAGGGCCGAAAAACTGTTTTTT.

The chain has TRBV2 and TRBJ2-7, with TRBD1 identical over 7 bases. J was trimmed by 6 bases and V by 6 bases; bases with no gene match: 11. The germline CDR1 and CDR2 sequences are SNHLY and FYNNEI. The CDR3 loop spans 14 amino acids. CDR3 DNA sequence: TGTGCCAGCAGGGCGGACAGGCGGGTGGGCGAGCAGTACTTC. Translation: CASRADRRVGEQYF.

This chain links TRBV28 with TRBJ1-5, with 7 bases lining up with TRBD1. CDR1 and CDR2 (germline): MDHEN, SYDVKM. The junction had 12 bases not matched to a gene; V was cut back by 6 bases and J by 7 bases. The CDR3 runs to 15 residues. The CDR3 DNA reads as TGTGCCAGCAGGGGATTAAGGGGACAGAGGCAGCCCCAGCATTTT. It is translated as CASRGLRGQRQPQHF.

The chain recombines TRBV28 with TRBJ2-1; 11 bases align to TRBD2. CDR1 and CDR2 from the germline V gene are MDHEN and SYDVKM. J lost 2 bases, V lost 6 bases, and 3 bases had no gene match. The CDR3 is 15 residues long. CDR3 sequence (DNA): TGTGCCAGCAGAAATAGCGGGGGGGCCTACAATGAGCAGTTCTTC. It specifies CASRNSGGAYNEQFF.

This clone was detected only once. The rearrangement joins TRBV7-9 to TRBJ2-7; 7 nucleotides align to TRBD1. CDR1 is SEHNR, CDR2 FQNEAQ, per germline (reference sequence). CDR3 size: 13 residues. The junction had 6 bases not matched to a gene; V was cut back by 4 bases and J by 6 bases. The CDR3 loop reads CASSYRQGPEQYF. DNA of the CDR3: TGTGCCAGCAGCTACCGACAGGGCCCCGAGCAGTACTTC.

The chain combines TRBV7-9 with TRBJ1-1; the match to TRBD1 covers 9 bases. CDR1 is SEHNR and CDR2 is FQNEAQ in the germline V gene (reference sequence). J gave up 4 bases and V 11 bases, and 5 bases lay outside the gene matches. The CDR3 has 12 residues. The CDR3, as DNA: TGTGCCGGGGACAGGGTTGGCACTGAAGCTTTCTTT. This translates into CAGDRVGTEAFF.

Only a few counts were recorded for this clone. The chain carries TRBV19 and TRBJ2-3, with D possibly being TRBD2 (6 bases). CDR1 LNHDA and CDR2 SQIVND come from the germline V gene (reference sequence). The CDR3 has 14 amino acids. Between the trimmed V and J ends, which lost 3 bases and 1 base, there was a span of 8 bases. The CDR3 reads CASSIGGRTDTQYF. The CDR3 coding sequence is TGTGCCAGTAGTATCGGGGGACGCACAGATACGCAGTATTTT.

The V and J genes are TRBV27 and TRBJ1-2; 11 bases are shared with TRBD1. This CDR3 spans 18 amino acids. Germline CDR1 is MNHEY and CDR2 is SMNVEV (reference sequence). J was trimmed by 8 bases and V by 5 bases; bases with no gene match: 19. The CDR3 sequence: CASSPPPGTGGARDGYTF. The CDR3 DNA is TGTGCCAGCAGTCCCCCCCCCGGGACAGGGGGGGCAAGGGACGGCTACACCTTC.

The rearrangement joins TRBV30 to TRBJ1-1; 7 bases map to TRBD1. CDR1 and CDR2 from the germline V gene are GTSNPN and SVGIG (reference sequence). V lost 4 bases to trimming and J lost 2 bases; unmatched junction nucleotides: 13. The CDR3 runs 16 residues. The CDR3 DNA is TGTGCCTGGATGGGACAGTCGGGGGTGGGTAACACTGAAGCTTTCTTT. Protein: CAWMGQSGVGNTEAFF.

The chain combines TRBV28 with TRBJ1-1, with TRBD1 matching over 7 bases. Germline CDR1 is MDHEN and CDR2 is SYDVKM. Germline trimming cut 3 bases from V and 9 bases from J; bases unmatched to any gene: 10. CDR3 length equals 14 residues. This CDR3 reads CASSFGGGGEKAFF. The CDR3, as DNA: TGTGCCAGCAGTTTCGGAGGAGGGGGCGAAAAAGCTTTCTTT.

The chain links TRBV7-3 to TRBJ2-7, with TRBD1 as a possible D gene (6 bases). With 5 bases removed from V and 6 bases from J, the gap between germline ends came to 14 bases. The germline CDR1 and CDR2 sequences are SGHTA and FQGTGA. The CDR3 contains 13 residues. The CDR3 loop is CASSTYRASEQYF. CDR3 nucleotide sequence: TGTGCCAGCAGCACCTACAGGGCGTCCGAGCAGTACTTC.

This chain links TRBV10-3 with TRBJ2-7, with TRBD1 matching 9 bases. This CDR3 spans 15 amino acids. Germline CDR1 ENHRY, CDR2 SYGVKD. V lost 6 bases, J lost 5 bases, and 11 bases stayed unmatched. The CDR3 here is CAIRPGQGPGHEQYF. The CDR3 DNA follows: TGTGCCATCAGACCCGGACAGGGGCCAGGCCACGAGCAGTACTTC.

The rearrangement links TRBV13 to TRBJ2-5; tentatively, D is TRBD2 (7 bases). The V gene's germline CDR1 is PRHDT and CDR2 FYEKMQ (reference sequence). Trimming took off 5 bases at V and 4 bases at J, with 17 bases between the two ends. The CDR3 is 15 residues long. CDR3 sequence: CASSARGGGGETQYF. As DNA, the CDR3 is TGTGCCAGCAGCGCGAGGGGGGGAGGTGGAGAGACCCAGTACTTC.

The chain is built from TRBV13 and TRBJ2-1; perhaps TRBD2 as D (5 bases). The V end was cut by 2 bases, the J end by 8 bases, with 16 bases between. Germline loops: CDR1 PRHDT, CDR2 FYEKMQ (reference sequence). The length of the CDR3 is 15 residues. The CDR3 nucleotides are TGTGCCAGCAGCTTAATCGCGGGCGCCCTTTATGAGCAGTTCTTC. Its translation: CASSLIAGALYEQFF. The variable domain in full, completed from reference TRBV13 and TRBJ2-1, reads AAGVIQSPRHLIKEKRETATLKCYPIPRHDTVYWYQQGPGQDPQFLISFYEKMQSDKGSIPDRFSAQQFSDYHSELNMSSLELGDSALYFCASSLIAGALYEQFFGPGTRLTVL.

V and J are TRBV7-8 and TRBJ2-7; D remains unclear. Trimming pared 3 bases from V and 0 bases from J, leaving 6 bases between. The CDR3 length is 13 residues. Germline lookup yields CDR1 SGHVS and CDR2 FQNEAQ. CDR3 region: CASSFGDSYEQYF. The CDR3 DNA reads as TGTGCCAGCAGCTTTGGAGACTCCTACGAGCAGTACTTC.

The chain links TRBV9 to TRBJ2-3; 7 nucleotides align to TRBD2. V was pared by 3 bases and J by 5 bases, with 0 bases of the junction left unmatched. The CDR3 loop spans 12 amino acids. Germline loops: CDR1 SGDLS, CDR2 YYNGEE. The CDR3 spells CASSERGDTQYF. In DNA, the CDR3 is TGTGCCAGCAGCGAGCGGGGAGATACGCAGTATTTT.

The CDR3 here is CASSSSLSSYNEQFF. The CDR3 nucleotides read TGTGCCAGCAGTTCGAGCCTAAGTTCCTACAATGAGCAGTTCTTC. V is TRBV27 and J is TRBJ2-1; D gene ambiguous. Trimming removed 4 bases at V and 1 base at J, with 11 bases between. Germline V gene sequence: CDR1 MNHEY, CDR2 SMNVEV (reference sequence). The CDR3 covers 15 residues.

This chain uses TRBV7-9 with TRBJ2-1; TRBD2 matches 7 bases. This CDR3 region has 15 residues. Germline V lookup: CDR1 SEHNR, CDR2 FQNEAQ (reference sequence). The J segment lost 9 bases and the V segment lost 1 base, leaving 9 bases of the junction unmatched. The CDR3 DNA follows: TGTGCCAGCAGCTTAGACGGGAGGAGTGCGGGTGAGCAGTTCTTC. The encoded protein is CASSLDGRSAGEQFF.